Sequencing of this T cell receptor (beta chain) was carried out in a study of T cells in Graves' hyperthyroidism and ophthalmopathy. Germline V lookup: CDR1 DFQATT, CDR2 SNEGSKA (reference sequence). Trimming left V 8 bases short and J 0 bases short, with 11 bases between. CDR3 length equals 12 residues. Amplification yielded TCR beta CDR3 regions, with RNA transcripts as the source. The TCR CDR3 was amplified in a first-round RT-PCR using the HTBI primer set. In TCRdb, the multiplex PCR reads were re-called with MiXCR into one record per CDR3 protein. The profile covers some 510,000 distinct CDR3 sequences, with just over 45% appearing a single time and nearly 8.5% taken by the ten largest.

This chain uses TRBV20-1 with TRBJ2-7, with D perhaps TRBD2 (6 bases). The sequence came from a woman between 18 and 30 years old with Graves' hyperthyroidism. Specimen: peripheral blood or thyroid tissue (not recorded which). In nucleotides, the CDR3 is TGCAGTTTCGCCGGGAGCTCCTACGAGCAGTACTTC. It translates to CSFAGSSYEQYF.